The present T cell receptor beta chain was sequenced within a study of chemoradiotherapy in HPV16-positive cancers. About the research overall: Candidate HPV-specific clones and shared TCR motifs came from a couple of HPV16-positive patients.

Measured with immunoSEQ multiplex PCR; TCRdb has only the in-frame clones, and not every one. The table includes about 1,500 clones, about 84% detected once. The CDR3 is 15 residues long. Germline V gives CDR1 MNHNS, CDR2 SASEGT. V was pared by 6 bases and J by 3 bases, with 5 bases of the junction left unmatched. For this clone: Its target is not known.

Whole-study results and caveats: During treatment, candidate HPV-specific clones and E7-related motifs expanded in tumor. The functional HPV-specific definition rests on just a couple of HPV16-positive patients. HPV-responsive T-cell expansion during chemoradiotherapy was linked to improved recurrence-free survival in HPV16-positive patients.

The V gene is TRBV6-1, the J gene TRBJ1-2, with 12 bases identical to TRBD1. The sequence was collected from a human donor with HPV-associated anogenital cancer. The sequences come from tumor tissue, collected from a patient who underwent chemoradiotherapy. CDR3 residues: CASRAGQGADYGYTF. CDR3 nucleotides: TGTGCCAGCAGAGCGGGACAGGGGGCGGACTATGGCTACACCTTC.